Presented here are 27 T cell receptor beta chains from one specimen sequenced in a study of shared clonotypes between healthy human individuals. TCRdb keeps only in-frame clones here, not all; method: immunoSEQ multiplex PCR. The sample shows roughly 1,100,000 clones, roughly 75% of them seen only once. Material for sequencing was memory CD4+ T cells sorted from blood. As for subset: CD45RA-negative fraction. The receptors were gathered from a man aged 18 to 29 in good health.

This clone was detected a few times. The rearrangement joins TRBV29-1 to TRBJ1-4; 8 bases map to TRBD1. J lost 0 bases, V lost 6 bases, and 6 bases had no gene match. CDR3 size: 15 residues. The germline V gene encodes CDR1 SQVTM and CDR2 ANQGSEA. The CDR3: CSVGQAGATNEKLFF. DNA of the CDR3: TGCAGCGTGGGACAGGCCGGGGCAACTAATGAAAAACTGTTTTTT.

The chain recombines TRBV28 with TRBJ1-5; D remains unclear. The V gene's germline CDR1 is MDHEN and CDR2 SYDVKM. V was pared by 6 bases and J by 7 bases, with 10 bases between. CDR3 length equals 12 residues. The CDR3 DNA reads as TGTGCCAGCAGAATAACGGGGCAGCCCCAGCATTTT. Protein: CASRITGQPQHF.

V is TRBV5-1 and J is TRBJ2-7; TRBD1 might be the D (5 bases). The CDR3 totals 15 residues. Trimming removed 4 bases from V and 1 base from J, with 15 bases in between. Per germline, CDR1 SGHRS and CDR2 YFSETQ. The DNA of the CDR3 is TGCGCCAGCAGCACTTCAGGGATGGGTTCCTACGAGCAGTACTTC. Translation gives CASSTSGMGSYEQYF.

The chain links TRBV6-1 to TRBJ2-7; D gene uncertain. Germline V gene lookup returns CDR1 MNHNS and CDR2 SASEGT. The CDR3 runs to 13 residues. Trimming took 1 base from V and 6 from J, leaving 10 bases between them. CDR3 in amino acids: CASSEGTWGEQYF. The CDR3 region has the DNA TGTGCCAGCAGTGAAGGGACGTGGGGCGAGCAGTACTTC.

The chain combines TRBV25-1 with TRBJ1-2, with D possibly matching TRBD1 (5 bases). V shed 4 bases and J shed 8 bases, with 29 bases lying between them. This CDR3 spans 18 amino acids. Germline V gene sequence: CDR1 MGHDK, CDR2 SYGVNS. The CDR3 DNA follows: TGTGCCAGCAGTGCTTTTTCCGGTCGGACACAATCTCCCCTAGGCTACACCTTC. Residues: CASSAFSGRTQSPLGYTF.

The chain employs TRBV11-2 and TRBJ1-2, with a weak D call TRBD1 (6 bases). The ends were cut back, 6 bases at V and 4 bases at J, with 12 bases in the middle. The CDR3 covers 13 residues. CDR1 SGHAT and CDR2 FQNNGV come from the germline V gene. Written as DNA, the CDR3 is TGTGCCAGCAGTACTGCAGGGGTCTATGGCTACACCTTC. Translated: CASSTAGVYGYTF.

The V gene is TRBV4-2, the J gene TRBJ2-5; weak D call: TRBD2 (6 bases). The DNA end is more similar to TRBJ2-7, so the J call may be wrong. The CDR3 runs 15 residues. CDR1 is LGHNA, CDR2 YNFKEQ, per germline. The DNA of the CDR3 is TGTGCCAGCAGCCAAGATAGTCGGGGGTCCTACGAGCAGTACTTC. Translating it yields CASSQDSRGSYEQYF.

The chain has TRBV2 and TRBJ2-1; TRBD2 aligns across 13 bases. Germline assignment: CDR1 SNHLY and CDR2 FYNNEI. Germline trimming cut 8 bases from V and 6 bases from J; bases unmatched to any gene: 7. The CDR3 consists of 15 residues. The CDR3 coding sequence is TGTGCCAGCGATAGAGGACTAGCGGGAGTCAATGAGCAGTTCTTC. It yields the protein CASDRGLAGVNEQFF.

The chain uses TRBV7-9 and TRBJ1-4; TRBD1 matches at 8 bases. J was trimmed by 9 bases and V by 5 bases; bases with no gene match: 11. CDR3 size: 15 residues. Germline CDR1 is SEHNR and CDR2 is FQNEAQ (reference sequence). In DNA, the CDR3 is TGTGCCAGCAGCGGAGGAACAGGGGGAACACAAAAACTGTTTTTT. It yields the protein CASSGGTGGTQKLFF.

The genes are TRBV11-2 and TRBJ2-5; D not resolved. Per the germline V gene, CDR1 is SGHAT and CDR2 is FQNNGV. Trimming took off 0 bases at V and 1 base at J, with 6 bases between the two ends. The CDR3 extends over 14 amino acids. The CDR3 bases are TGTGCCAGCAGCTTAGAACACAGCCAAGAGACCCAGTACTTC. Translated, it gives CASSLEHSQETQYF.

Details on this clone: The same CDR3 is also encoded by other DNA sequences in this sample. This sequence joins TRBV7-3 and TRBJ2-3; TRBD2 is a possible D gene (6 bases). Germline CDR1 SGHTA, CDR2 FQGTGA. V was clipped by 5 bases and J by 2 bases, with 14 bases between them. The CDR3 covers 15 residues. The CDR3 DNA reads TGTGCCAGCAGCCTAGGTGGGCGGGACACAGATACGCAGTATTTT. This gives the protein CASSLGGRDTDTQYF.

The V gene is TRBV27, the J gene TRBJ1-2; TRBD1 is a possible D gene (6 bases). In germline, CDR1 is MNHEY, CDR2 SMNVEV (reference sequence). V was shortened by 5 bases and J by 5 bases, with 18 bases between the two germline ends. The CDR3 has 15 residues. Here the CDR3 reads CASSLQDGGRYGYTF. CDR3 nucleotide sequence: TGTGCCAGCAGTCTCCAGGACGGGGGCCGTTATGGCTACACCTTC.

The chain couples TRBV5-1 to TRBJ2-1, with 8 bases that match TRBD2. J gave up 7 bases and V 3 bases, and 6 bases lay outside the gene matches. Per the germline V gene, CDR1 is SGHRS and CDR2 is YFSETQ. CDR3 size: 14 residues. CDR3 sequence (DNA): TGCGCCAGCAGCTACCGGGAGGGAAGGAATGAGCAGTTCTTC. Translated, it gives CASSYREGRNEQFF.

The J gene is TRBJ1-1, the V gene TRBV11-1; no reliable D call. Germline loops: CDR1 SGHAT, CDR2 FQDESV (reference sequence). V lost 5 bases, J lost 1 base, and 11 bases lay in between. This CDR3 has 14 residues. The CDR3 here is CASSPGGPNTEAFF. The CDR3 DNA is TGTGCCAGCAGCCCCGGCGGACCGAACACTGAAGCTTTCTTT.

The chain uses TRBV5-1 and TRBJ2-7, with D uncertain. The germline gives CDR1 SGHRS, CDR2 YFSETQ. Trimming took 1 base from V and 6 from J, leaving 8 bases between them. The CDR3 sequence is 12 residues long. This CDR3 is CASSLNSAEQYF. CDR3 nucleotide sequence: TGCGCCAGCAGCTTGAACAGCGCCGAGCAGTACTTC.

The chain combines TRBV18 with TRBJ1-4; D is undetermined. The CDR3 runs 14 residues. The V end was cut by 5 bases, the J end by 3 bases, with 10 bases between. The germline V gene encodes CDR1 KGHSH and CDR2 LQKENI. The CDR3, as DNA: TGTGCCAGCTCAGGACGACGGTCTAATGAAAAACTGTTTTTT. It is translated as CASSGRRSNEKLFF.

J is TRBJ1-4 and V is TRBV7-9; 8 bases align to TRBD1. Germline-derived CDR1 and CDR2 are SEHNR and FQNEAQ (reference sequence). This CDR3 comprises 14 residues. V was clipped by 4 bases and J by 7 bases; unmatched bases: 5. CDR3 amino acids: CASSSTGALEKLFF. The CDR3, as DNA: TGTGCCAGCAGCTCGACAGGGGCGCTTGAAAAACTGTTTTTT.

This chain connects TRBV2 to TRBJ1-2; D perhaps matches TRBD1 (5 bases). Trimming shortened V by 8 bases and J by 3 bases, and 13 bases separated the two germline ends. Germline CDR1 SNHLY, CDR2 FYNNEI. This CDR3 is built from 13 residues. CDR3 bases: TGTGCCAGCGGGAGTGGGACCTACTATGGCTACACCTTC. Translating gives CASGSGTYYGYTF.

The chain has TRBV28 and TRBJ1-1, with a possible D match to TRBD1 (5 bases). V lost 10 bases, J lost 0 bases, and 12 bases lay in between. In germline, CDR1 is MDHEN, CDR2 SYDVKM. This CDR3 is built from 13 residues. The DNA for the CDR3 is TGTGCCATCCTCAGACAGATGAACACTGAAGCTTTCTTT. Protein sequence: CAILRQMNTEAFF.

In regard to this clone: This sample also contains other DNA sequences that code for the same CDR3. The rearrangement uses TRBV5-1 and TRBJ2-7; no clear D gene. Germline V gene sequence: CDR1 SGHRS, CDR2 YFSETQ. The ends were cut back, 0 bases at V and 6 bases at J, with 7 bases in the middle. This CDR3 spans 12 amino acids. CDR3 in amino acids: CASSLGSGEQYF. The CDR3 region has the DNA TGCGCCAGCAGCTTGGGGTCGGGCGAGCAGTACTTC.

The CDR3 loop reads CASSDQALQPQHF. The CDR3 region has the DNA TGTGCCAGCAGTGATCAAGCTTTGCAGCCCCAGCATTTT. The chain joins TRBV6-1 to TRBJ1-5; D is unclear. CDR1 and CDR2 (germline): MNHNS, SASEGT. With 3 bases removed from V and 7 bases from J, the gap between germline ends came to 10 bases. There are 13 residues in the CDR3.

The chain combines TRBV18 with TRBJ2-1; D call uncertain. This CDR3 comprises 14 residues. V lost 1 base and J 2 bases, leaving 6 bases between the germline ends. From germline, CDR1 is KGHSH and CDR2 LQKENI. The CDR3 DNA reads as TGTGCCAGCTCACCACAGAGTACCTACAATGAGCAGTTCTTC. This gives the protein CASSPQSTYNEQFF.

This chain connects TRBV5-4 to TRBJ2-7; D could derive from TRBD1 or TRBD2 (5 bases each). Germline values: CDR1 SGHNT, CDR2 YYREEE (reference sequence). V lost 1 base and J lost 6, with 11 bases in between. This CDR3 has 13 amino acids. The CDR3 DNA sequence: TGTGCCAGCAGCTTGATGGGACCGAGCGAGCAGTACTTC. It codes for CASSLMGPSEQYF.

J is TRBJ1-2 and V is TRBV2; D is undetermined. Germline V CDR1 and CDR2: SNHLY, FYNNEI. The V end was cut by 4 bases, the J end by 8 bases, with 14 bases between. This CDR3 is built from 13 residues. The CDR3 region has the DNA TGTGCCAGCAGTGTAGTCAGGTGGAGGGGCTACACCTTC. It translates to CASSVVRWRGYTF.

This clone was detected once. CDR3 DNA sequence: TGTGCCAGCGCTGAATGGGAGACTGGGCAGTATTTT. Its protein product is CASAEWETGQYF. The chain employs TRBV2 and TRBJ2-3; perhaps TRBD2 as D (5 bases). Trimming left V 8 bases short and J 11 bases short, with 17 bases between. This CDR3 contains 12 residues. Germline V gene lookup returns CDR1 SNHLY and CDR2 FYNNEI.

The count of this clone is one. The chain employs TRBV10-3 and TRBJ1-6, with TRBD1 identical over 7 bases. Trimming removed 6 bases from V and 5 bases from J; junction bases left unmatched: 7. This CDR3 region has 15 residues. CDR1 ENHRY and CDR2 SYGVKD come from the germline V gene. The CDR3 spells CAIRRLGTDNSPLHF. DNA for the CDR3: TGTGCCATCAGGAGGTTGGGGACAGATAATTCACCCCTCCACTTT.

In its sample, this clone was seen once. This sample includes further DNA sequences coding for the same CDR3. The chain joins TRBV29-1 to TRBJ2-7, with 9 bases identical to TRBD1. The junction had 8 bases not matched to a gene; V was cut back by 4 bases and J by 4 bases. This CDR3 has 14 residues. Germline CDR1 and CDR2: SQVTM and ANQGSEA. The CDR3 sequence is CSVVRGQGSYEQYF. The DNA for the CDR3 is TGCAGCGTTGTACGGGGACAGGGTTCATACGAGCAGTACTTC.